The rows below give T cell receptor beta chains drawn from one sample of a study of T cell repertoires in cytomegalovirus infection. TCRdb used MiXCR to reprocess the reads, holding one entry per CDR3 protein. The sample holds 680,000 or so distinct CDR3 sequences, 35% seen once. Specimen: PBMCs. The source of these receptors is a human donor in good health (CMV status not recorded). Some clones in this sample may be carry-over from other donors' samples. Both conserved end residues are trimmed from each CDR3. A D gene is named only where the DNA matches it firmly.

V: TRBV20-1
D: NA
J: TRBJ1-4
CDR3: SATWGGSPFNEKLF

V: TRBV7-9
D: TRBD1
J: TRBJ1-2
CDR3: ASSSDRADGYT

V: TRBV4-1
D: NA
J: TRBJ2-5
CDR3: ASSQSTRKETQY

V: TRBV7-2
D: NA
J: TRBJ2-1
CDR3: ASSLEVLRGAEDNEQF

V: TRBV19
D: NA
J: TRBJ2-5
CDR3: ASSIRDIAETQY

V: TRBV6-2/TRBV6-3
D: NA
J: TRBJ2-6
CDR3: ASSYFGAGANVLT

V: TRBV18
D: NA
J: TRBJ2-1
CDR3: ASSPGAGTYNEQF

V: TRBV24-1
D: NA
J: TRBJ2-7
CDR3: ATSDPDLYEQY

V: TRBV7-2
D: TRBD2
J: TRBJ2-3
CDR3: ASSWTSGRPTDTQY

V: TRBV11-2
D: TRBD2
J: TRBJ2-1
CDR3: ASSLDEALAGYEQF

V: TRBV28
D: NA
J: TRBJ1-5
CDR3: ASRTLNQPQH

V: TRBV29-1
D: NA
J: TRBJ2-1
CDR3: SVEAQGPPRWDNEQF